Following are 7 T cell receptor beta chains from one sample sequenced in a study of T cell clonality in common variable immunodeficiency (dated by TCRdb to between 2015 and 2016). Library preparation was by the immunoSEQ multiplex PCR assay. Here the immuneACCESS table is served through TCRdb, limited to in-frame sequences with V and J called. Missing clones are a known gap in these copies; in checked studies unresolved V genes cover under half, and the rest lacks a known reason. The table puts over 50,000 clones in this sample, none counted just once. Clones ranked in the top ten supply more than 3% of the sample. Sequencing was performed on peripheral blood mononuclear cells. These receptors came from a person aged 18-69 years in good health.

The table lists this clone with many counts. The read falls 3 residues short of the CDR3 end, and the missing part is taken from the germline J gene. This sequence joins TRBV5-4 and TRBJ2-3; 7 nucleotides agree with TRBD1. Germline loops: CDR1 SGHNT, CDR2 YYREEE (reference sequence). The length of the CDR3 is 15 residues. Unmatched junction bases numbered 3, after V lost 2 bases and J lost 0 bases. CDR3 sequence: CASSFGTASTDTQYF. The CDR3 bases that were read are TGTGCCAGCAGCTTCGGGACAGCCAGCACAGATACG. Drawing the rest from reference TRBV5-4 and TRBJ2-3, the complete variable domain is ETGVTQSPTHLIKTRGQQVTLRCSSQSGHNTVSWYQQALGQGPQFIFQYYREEENGRGNFPPRFSGLQFPNYSSELNVNALELDDSALYLCASSFGTASTDTQYFGPGTRLTVL.

This clone appeared a few times. The read terminates 3 residues before the CDR3 end, so the remaining end is supplied by the germline J gene. V is TRBV6-2 or TRBV6-3 and J is TRBJ1-5; possibly TRBD1 for D (6 bases). The CDR3 has 15 amino acids. Germline assignment: CDR1 MNHEY and CDR2 SVGEGT. Trimming took 2 bases from V and 2 from J, leaving 10 bases between them. CDR3 in amino acids: CASSYGSGGNQPQHF. CDR3 DNA (partial): TGTGCCAGCAGTTACGGGTCAGGGGGCAATCAGCCC.

Many counts were recorded for this clone. The CDR3 end lies 3 residues beyond the end of the read and is filled in from the germline J gene. The V call is TRBV12-3 or TRBV12-4, the J call TRBJ2-7, with 11 nucleotides matching TRBD2. The J segment lost 6 bases and the V segment lost 3 bases, leaving 10 bases of the junction unmatched. The CDR3 consists of 16 residues. CDR3 region: CASSFRLAGKLCEQYF. The CDR3 bases that were read are TGTGCCAGCAGTTTCAGACTAGCGGGAAAGCTATGCGAG.

This clone was recorded many times. The read ends 3 residues shy of where the CDR3 ends; the end is completed using the germline J gene. This chain uses TRBV20-1 with TRBJ2-3, with 14 nucleotides matching TRBD2. In germline, CDR1 is DFQATT, CDR2 SNEGSKA (reference sequence). This CDR3 region has 16 residues. V shed 6 bases and J 2 bases; nucleotides not matched to a gene: 7. The covered CDR3 bases are TGCAGTGCCCGGGGACTAGCGGGAGCCTTCACAGATACG. Its protein product is CSARGLAGAFTDT. The entire CDR3 reads CSARGLAGAFTDTQYF.

This clone was observed at least ten times. Sequencing ends 3 residues short of the CDR3 end; the germline J gene provides the rest. V is TRBV5-6 and J is TRBJ2-1, with D unclear. The length of the CDR3 is 13 residues. Germline V lookup: CDR1 SGHDT, CDR2 YYEEEE. Trimming stripped 0 bases from V and 5 bases from J, with 6 bases between. The CDR3 reads CASSLVGHNEQFF. Partial CDR3 DNA: TGTGCCAGCAGCTTGGTCGGTCACAATGAG.

The sample holds many counts of this clone. The read comes to an end 3 residues before the CDR3 does, leaving the germline J gene to fill in the end. The rearrangement joins TRBV11-3 to TRBJ2-3; TRBD2 might be the D (6 bases). From germline, CDR1 is SGHNT and CDR2 YENEEA. Between the trimmed V and J ends, which lost 5 bases and 4 bases, there was a span of 13 bases. The CDR3 is made up of 14 amino acids. The sequenced part of the CDR3 DNA is TGTGCCAGCAGCGGGGGGAGAGGCGCAGATACG. Its translation: CASSGGRGADT. The full-length CDR3 reads as CASSGGRGADTQYF.

This clone has a handful of counts. The CDR3 is cut off 3 residues early in the read; its end comes from the germline J gene. The chain joins TRBV2 to TRBJ1-5; D ambiguous. The CDR3 has 14 amino acids. Germline assignment: CDR1 SNHLY and CDR2 FYNNEI. The V and J ends lost 0 bases and 5 bases respectively, with 8 bases between them. CDR3 region: CASSEALEDQPQHF. The CDR3 bases that were read are TGTGCCAGCAGTGAAGCGCTTGAGGATCAGCCC. Complete variable domain (other parts from reference TRBV2 and TRBJ1-5): EPEVTQTPSHQVTQMGQEVILRCVPISNHLYFYWYRQILGQKVEFLVSFYNNEISEKSEIFDDQFSVERPDGSNFTLKIRSTKLEDSAMYFCASSEALEDQPQHFGDGTRLSIL.